These T cell receptor beta chains were read from a single sample in a study of T cell changes during pregnancy in multiple sclerosis. TCRdb's copy holds only in-frame clones and misses some; the assay was immunoSEQ multiplex PCR. The table includes roughly 30,000 clones, about 86% detected once. The sequencing used CD4+ T cells from peripheral blood mononuclear cells, collected in the first trimester of pregnancy. The receptors originated from a female donor in good health, enrolled as a control in a pregnancy study. Each CDR3 is given with its conserved first and last residue. A D gene is named only where the DNA matches it firmly. Size tells how often a clone was seen (once, few, many) or the class of an expanded clone, and some rows leave it out.

d_call,clone_size,j_call,v_call,cdr3_nt,cdr3_aa
TRBD2,NA,TRBJ2-5,TRBV5-1,TGCGCCAGCAGCCCCCCGGGAGCGGGGGTGGTGGAGACCCAGTACTTC,CASSPPGAGVVETQYF
NA,NA,TRBJ2-3,TRBV7-3,TGTGCCAGCAGCTTAAGAGTAGCGGGCACAGATACGCAGTATTTT,CASSLRVAGTDTQYF
NA,NA,TRBJ1-1,TRBV7-3,TGTGCCAGCAGCTTAAGTGGGAGCATGAACACTGAAGCTTTCTTT,CASSLSGSMNTEAFF
TRBD1,NA,TRBJ2-7,TRBV7-2,TGTGCCAGCAGCCAAACCGGGACAGCAATCTACGAGCAGTACTTC,CASSQTGTAIYEQYF
NA,NA,TRBJ2-4,TRBV4-3,TGCGCCAGCAGCAAAGCACGTTCCGGAAACATTCAGTACTTC,CASSKARSGNIQYF
TRBD1,NA,TRBJ1-5,TRBV19,TGTGCCAGTACCCCCACAGGGGGCCAGCCCCAGCATTTT,CASTPTGGQPQHF
NA,NA,TRBJ2-4,TRBV13,TGTGCCAGCAGCTTAGAGGCAGGGTGGCTAGCCAAAAACATTCAGTACTTC,CASSLEAGWLAKNIQYF
TRBD1,NA,TRBJ2-1,TRBV19,TGTGCCAGTACCCGGGACAGGGGATTATCGGGTGAGCAGTTCTTC,CASTRDRGLSGEQFF
TRBD2,NA,TRBJ2-1,TRBV6-5,TGTGCCAGAAATATTAGCGGGGGGGTATACAATGAGCAGTTCTTC,CARNISGGVYNEQFF
TRBD1,NA,TRBJ1-1,TRBV10-3,TGTGCCATCAGTCCCTCTGGACAGGGAGACACTGAAGCTTTCTTT,CAISPSGQGDTEAFF
TRBD2,NA,TRBJ2-1,TRBV5-4,TGTGCCAGCAGTCGAATACTAGCGGGGGCGTACAATGAGCAGTTCTTC,CASSRILAGAYNEQFF
TRBD2,NA,TRBJ2-1,TRBV7-2,TGTGCCAGCAGCTTAGTCGGCGGGAGAGACAATGAGCAGTTCTTC,CASSLVGGRDNEQFF
NA,NA,TRBJ1-6,TRBV4-2,TGTGCCAGCAGCCAAGAACAGGGTTTCAACTCACCCCTCCACTTT,CASSQEQGFNSPLHF
NA,NA,TRBJ2-5,TRBV7-2,TGTGCCAGCAGCTTGGGTAGCGAGCAAGAGACCCAGTACTTC,CASSLGSEQETQYF
TRBD2,NA,TRBJ2-3,TRBV11-3,TGTGCCAGCAGCTTAGGGGGGACTAGCGGGGGGGCGGATACGCAGTATTTT,CASSLGGTSGGADTQYF
TRBD1,NA,TRBJ1-2,TRBV2,TGTGCCAGCAGTGCGGGAGGGGGCGCGGTCTATGGCTACACCTTC,CASSAGGGAVYGYTF
TRBD2,NA,TRBJ2-7,TRBV9,TGTGCCAGCAGCGGGGGAGGGATGGGGCAGATCTACGAGCAGTACTTC,CASSGGGMGQIYEQYF
NA,NA,TRBJ1-2,TRBV7-2,TGTGCCAGCAGCTTTTATGCGGGGGGCGATGGCTACACCTTC,CASSFYAGGDGYTF
NA,NA,TRBJ2-2,TRBV5-1,TGCGCCAGCAGCTTGCTGGGACAGAACACCGGGGAGCTGTTTTTT,CASSLLGQNTGELFF
TRBD2,few,TRBJ2-2,TRBV10-3,TGTGCCATCAGTGAGCGGTCTAGCGGGGGGACCGGGGAGCTGTTTTTT,CAISERSSGGTGELFF
NA,NA,TRBJ2-7,TRBV12-5,TGTGCTAGTGGTTTGTTCCGCGTAGCCGGGGTTGTCTACGAGCAGTACTTC,CASGLFRVAGVVYEQYF
TRBD2,NA,TRBJ2-7,TRBV19,TGTGCCAGTAGTTGGGCCCTTAGCGGGGGTCCCTACGAGCAGTACTTC,CASSWALSGGPYEQYF
TRBD1,NA,TRBJ1-2,TRBV5-6,TGTGCCAGCAGCTTGGAGCGGACAGGGCCTTTGGATGGCTACACCTTC,CASSLERTGPLDGYTF
TRBD2,NA,TRBJ2-3,TRBV5-4,TGTGCCAGCAGCTTGGTGTCGGGGGGGCGGGGCGATACGCAGTATTTT,CASSLVSGGRGDTQYF
TRBD1,NA,TRBJ1-2,TRBV5-1,TGCGCCAGCAGATTAGACAGGGACTATGGCTACACCTTC,CASRLDRDYGYTF
TRBD2,NA,TRBJ2-1,TRBV27,TGTGCCAGCAGTTTAGAATATGGGGGGGGGTCCTCCTACAATGAGCAGTTCTTC,CASSLEYGGGSSYNEQFF